This T cell receptor beta chain was observed in a study of T cell clonotyping in hematopoietic cell transplantation. Study-level findings and limits: Recipient TCR diversity dropped after transplant; expanded clonotypes rose from day 30 to 180.

Sequencing was performed with immunoSEQ multiplex PCR; in TCRdb, only in-frame clones are kept and a portion is missing. This table has over 5,000 clones, 80% to 90% appearing once. Germline values: CDR1 LNHDA, CDR2 SQIVND (reference sequence). The CDR3 has 14 residues. V lost 2 bases and J lost 5, with 9 bases in between. This clone was picked up one time. The antigen is undetermined. V is TRBV19 and J is TRBJ1-4; tentative D call: TRBD1 (6 bases). The receptor comes from a female patient in her 40s who had an allogeneic stem cell transplant from a related donor, so the T cells may come from the graft donor. Some clones in this sample may be carry-over from other donors' samples. Sequences were derived from peripheral blood mononuclear cells, sampled 100 days after allogeneic stem cell transplant. DNA for the CDR3: TGTGCCAGTAGTATACGCCAGGGGAATGAAAAACTGTTTTTT. Its translation is CASSIRQGNEKLFF.